The 27 T cell receptor beta chains listed next were all sequenced from one sample in a study of graft-versus-host responses after intestinal transplantation. Generated by immunoSEQ multiplex PCR, the TCRdb table keeps only in-frame clones and is missing some. The data contain around 39,000 clones, about 90% of them seen just once; the ten biggest clones take up 7% to 7.5%. This specimen was PBMCs, taken just under 270 days after transplant. Every receptor here comes from a human patient who received an intestinal transplant, so some T cells may come from the graft donor.

The J gene is TRBJ2-7, the V gene TRBV21-1. TRBV21-1 is a documented pseudogene. The CDR3 is made up of 15 amino acids. The DNA for the CDR3 is TGTGCCAGCAGCAAAACCCGGGCTAACTACTACGAGCAGTACTTC. The encoded protein is CASSKTRANYYEQYF.

The chain links TRBV9 to TRBJ2-7, with D perhaps TRBD1 (6 bases). Germline lookup yields CDR1 SGDLS and CDR2 YYNGEE. This CDR3 region has 13 residues. Deletions cut 4 bases from V and 0 bases from J, with 8 bases between. The CDR3 DNA sequence: TGTGCCAGCAGCCGGGACAACTCCTACGAGCAGTACTTC. Encoded protein: CASSRDNSYEQYF.

The chain uses TRBV7-9 and TRBJ1-2; 7 nucleotides line up with TRBD1. Trimming took 3 bases from V and 0 from J; bases not matched to a gene: 7. Germline V gene lookup returns CDR1 SEHNR and CDR2 FQNEAQ (reference sequence). This CDR3 has 16 residues. The CDR3 here is CASSLGGGAANYGYTF. CDR3 bases: TGTGCCAGCAGCTTGGGAGGGGGCGCGGCTAACTATGGCTACACCTTC.

The chain employs TRBV11-1 and TRBJ2-3; D is unclear. CDR3 length equals 14 residues. With 0 bases removed from V and 0 bases from J, the gap between germline ends came to 4 bases. Germline assignment: CDR1 SGHAT and CDR2 FQDESV (reference sequence). In DNA form, the CDR3 reads TGTGCCAGCAGCTTAGCCGCTAGCACAGATACGCAGTATTTT. Translated: CASSLAASTDTQYF.

This clone appeared a single time. The genes are TRBV7-9 and TRBJ1-3; D call uncertain. There are 16 residues in the CDR3. Germline V lookup: CDR1 SEHNR, CDR2 FQNEAQ (reference sequence). Deletions cut 0 bases from V and 5 bases from J, with 14 bases between. The CDR3, as DNA: TGTGCCAGCAGCTTAGCTCGTCTCTTTATGCGAAACACCATATATTTT. It codes for CASSLARLFMRNTIYF. The entire variable domain, with the rest obtained from reference TRBV7-9 and TRBJ1-3, is as follows: DTGVSQNPRHKITKRGQNVTFRCDPISEHNRLYWYRQTLGQGPEFLTYFQNEAQLEKSRLLSDRFSAERPKGSFSTLEIQRTEQGDSAMYLCASSLARLFMRNTIYFGEGSWLTVV.

CDR3 protein: CASKYVPGGGETQYF. For the CDR3, the DNA is TGTGCCAGCAAATACGTTCCCGGGGGAGGAGAGACCCAGTACTTC. This chain joins TRBV2 and TRBJ2-5, with D possibly TRBD2 on 6 matching bases. The germline V gene encodes CDR1 SNHLY and CDR2 FYNNEI. Trimming cost V 7 bases and J 4 bases, with 19 bases left between them. This CDR3 comprises 15 residues.

The chain joins TRBV6-6 to TRBJ2-7; D is possibly TRBD2 (5 bases). CDR1 and CDR2 from the germline V gene are MNHNY and SVGAGI (reference sequence). The CDR3 consists of 14 residues. V dropped 1 base and J dropped 0 bases, with 7 bases sitting between them. The CDR3 region is CASSYYSDSYEQYF. CDR3 bases: TGTGCCAGCAGTTACTATAGCGACTCCTACGAGCAGTACTTC.

The V and J genes are TRBV4-1 and TRBJ2-1, with D possibly matching TRBD2 (5 bases). The ends were cut back, 5 bases at V and 8 bases at J, with 22 bases in the middle. The V gene's germline CDR1 is MGHRA and CDR2 YSYEKL. The CDR3 is 16 residues long. The chain's CDR3 is CASSVKGANARDEQFF. CDR3 DNA sequence: TGCGCCAGCAGCGTCAAGGGAGCTAACGCCCGAGATGAGCAGTTCTTC.

The chain carries TRBV19 and TRBJ1-6; D gene uncertain. The CDR3 is 15 residues long. V dropped 4 bases and J dropped 8 bases, with 15 bases sitting between them. Germline lookup yields CDR1 LNHDA and CDR2 SQIVND (reference sequence). The CDR3 DNA sequence: TGTGCCAGTAGTACAGAGTTGAGGTCGGATTCACCCCTCCACTTT. It codes for CASSTELRSDSPLHF.

The chain uses TRBV9 and TRBJ1-1; 10 bases are a match to TRBD1. The CDR3 extends over 15 amino acids. The germline gives CDR1 SGDLS, CDR2 YYNGEE. V trimming: 3 bases; J trimming: 11 bases; junction bases outside the gene matches: 13. Here the CDR3 DNA reads TGTGCCAGCAGCGGGAAGGACAGGGGGGGATCTAGGGCTTTCTTT. It codes for CASSGKDRGGSRAFF. The variable domain in full, completed from reference TRBV9 and TRBJ1-1, reads DSGVTQTPKHLITATGQRVTLRCSPRSGDLSVYWYQQSLDQGLQFLIQYYNGEERAKGNILERFSAQQFPDLHSELNLSSLELGDSALYFCASSGKDRGGSRAFFGQGTRLTVV.

The rearrangement joins TRBV5-1 to TRBJ1-5; 8 bases agree with TRBD1. In germline, CDR1 is SGHRS, CDR2 YFSETQ. Trimming took 2 bases from V and 3 from J; bases not matched to a gene: 4. This CDR3 has 15 residues. CDR3 DNA: TGCGCCAGCAGCTTTGGGGGACAGGACAATCAGCCCCAGCATTTT. The encoded protein is CASSFGGQDNQPQHF.

V usage is TRBV4-1 and J usage is TRBJ1-2, with 9 bases matching TRBD1. V gave up 1 base and J gave up 8 bases; unmatched junction bases: 14. The length of the CDR3 is 17 residues. Per germline, CDR1 MGHRA and CDR2 YSYEKL. Here the CDR3 reads CASSQVLPTGGTYGYTF. The CDR3 nucleotides read TGCGCCAGCAGCCAAGTCCTTCCGACAGGGGGGACCTACGGCTACACCTTC.

The chain joins TRBV10-3 to TRBJ2-4; 8 bases line up with TRBD2. The trim removed 2 bases at V and 0 bases at J, leaving 15 bases unmatched. CDR1 and CDR2 from the germline V gene are ENHRY and SYGVKD. The CDR3 length is 20 residues. CDR3 region: CAISEGRTSSRGLAKNIQYF. The DNA of the CDR3 is TGTGCCATCAGTGAGGGCCGGACTAGCAGCCGGGGGCTAGCCAAAAACATTCAGTACTTC.

This chain links TRBV4-1 with TRBJ1-1; 9 positions match TRBD1. The V and J ends lost 4 bases and 4 bases, in that order; junction bases with no gene match: 7. Germline V gene data show CDR1 as MGHRA and CDR2 as YSYEKL. The CDR3 extends over 15 amino acids. CDR3 in amino acids: CASSPMTGGSTEAFF. CDR3 DNA sequence: TGCGCCAGCAGCCCTATGACAGGGGGTAGCACTGAAGCTTTCTTT.

As concerns this clone: Different DNA sequences within this sample yield the same CDR3. The chain employs TRBV19 and TRBJ2-7; D remains unclear. Trimming took 6 bases from V and 0 from J, leaving 12 bases between them. CDR3 length equals 14 residues. Per germline, CDR1 LNHDA and CDR2 SQIVND (reference sequence). The CDR3 coding sequence is TGTGCCAGTAGCATCGGCGGCAGCTCCTACGAGCAGTACTTC. Translation: CASSIGGSSYEQYF.

This clone was counted a single time. The V and J genes are TRBV5-4 and TRBJ2-3; the match to TRBD2 covers 9 bases. This CDR3 has 17 amino acids. Germline-derived CDR1 and CDR2 are SGHNT and YYREEE (reference sequence). V lost 6 bases, J lost 2 bases, and 13 bases stayed unmatched. CDR3 DNA sequence: TGTGCCAGCACAAGGGGGTCTAGCGGGGTCGACACAGATACGCAGTATTTT. It is translated as CASTRGSSGVDTDTQYF.

This clone appeared a single time. The V and J genes are TRBV11-3 and TRBJ2-5; D remains ambiguous. The V and J ends lost 5 bases and 4 bases respectively, with 17 bases between them. CDR1 is SGHNT, CDR2 YENEEA, per germline. The CDR3 sequence is 15 residues long. The CDR3 nucleotides are TGTGCCAGCAGCCCCATAGGTGGGCAGATAGAGACCCAGTACTTC. This codes for CASSPIGGQIETQYF.

The gene calls are TRBV6-5 and TRBJ2-7, with 9 positions matching TRBD2. V lost 3 bases to trimming and J lost 2 bases; unmatched junction nucleotides: 5. Looked up from germline, CDR1 is MNHEY and CDR2 is SVGAGI. The CDR3 sequence is 15 residues long. The CDR3 DNA reads as TGTGCCAGCAGTTATGGCGGGGGGGGAACCTACGAGCAGTACTTC. It specifies CASSYGGGGTYEQYF.

Comment on this clone: One end of the junction is discordant with germline, which a read error may explain. The chain couples TRBV4-2 to TRBJ2-3, with TRBD2 matching 12 bases. Germline V lookup: CDR1 LGHNA, CDR2 YNFKEQ. This CDR3 has 18 amino acids. The CDR3 spells CASSQGRLAGAVGRYAVF. In DNA form, the CDR3 reads TGTGCCAGCAGCCAAGGACGACTAGCGGGGGCCGTGGGCAGATACGCAGTATTT.

J is TRBJ1-1 and V is TRBV4-1, with TRBD1 matching over 9 bases. The trim removed 3 bases at V and 2 bases at J, leaving 1 base unmatched. Germline values: CDR1 MGHRA, CDR2 YSYEKL. This CDR3 contains 14 residues. Here the CDR3 reads CASSQGQGNTEAFF. The CDR3 nucleotides are TGCGCCAGCAGCCAGGGACAGGGAAACACTGAAGCTTTCTTT.

The chain employs TRBV13 and TRBJ2-5; D is possibly TRBD1 (6 bases). Trimming stripped 2 bases from V and 5 bases from J, with 18 bases between. Germline CDR1 PRHDT, CDR2 FYEKMQ (reference sequence). The CDR3 extends over 16 amino acids. CDR3 DNA: TGTGCCAGCAGCTTATGGGGGCAAGACCTAGGGGAGACCCAGTACTTC. Protein product: CASSLWGQDLGETQYF.

This clone came up a few times. The chain links TRBV5-1 to TRBJ1-4; D might be TRBD1 (5 bases). The CDR3 consists of 14 residues. Germline lookup yields CDR1 SGHRS and CDR2 YFSETQ. Deletions cut 4 bases from V and 8 bases from J, with 15 bases between. The CDR3 coding sequence is TGCGCCAGCAGCCCGGGGGGGGGTGGCGAAAAACTGTTTTTT. It codes for CASSPGGGGEKLFF.

The chain joins TRBV6-1 to TRBJ2-7; perhaps TRBD2 as D (6 bases). CDR3 length: 16 amino acids. In germline, CDR1 is MNHNS, CDR2 SASEGT. V was shortened by 2 bases and J by 6 bases, with 20 bases between the two germline ends. The CDR3 is CASSERAPLFGGEQYF. The CDR3 coding sequence is TGTGCCAGCAGTGAAAGGGCCCCTTTGTTCGGGGGCGAGCAGTACTTC.

This chain uses TRBV11-2 with TRBJ2-7; D possibly corresponds to TRBD1 (5 bases). Trimming took off 4 bases at V and 3 bases at J, with 7 bases between the two ends. Germline V gene sequence: CDR1 SGHAT, CDR2 FQNNGV. The CDR3 is 12 amino acids. The CDR3 bases are TGTGCCAGCAGCTCTGACAGCTACGAGCAGTACTTC. This codes for CASSSDSYEQYF.

The J gene is TRBJ2-2, the V gene TRBV6-5; 8 nucleotides line up with TRBD2. Germline lookup yields CDR1 MNHEY and CDR2 SVGAGI. The CDR3 runs to 14 residues. Trimming at V came to 4 bases and at J to 5 bases, leaving 3 bases not matched to a gene. The CDR3 here is CASSSLAETGELFF. CDR3 nucleotides: TGTGCCAGCAGTTCACTAGCGGAGACCGGGGAGCTGTTTTTT.

The chain employs TRBV6-1 and TRBJ1-3; tentatively, D is TRBD1 (5 bases). Per germline, CDR1 MNHNS and CDR2 SASEGT. The CDR3 totals 15 residues. V was clipped by 6 bases and J by 0 bases, with 12 bases between them. The CDR3 DNA reads as TGTGCCAGCAGCCTTGACAGTATCTCTGGAAACACCATATATTTT. Translation: CASSLDSISGNTIYF.

V gene TRBV5-1 combines with J gene TRBJ1-4; tentative D call: TRBD1 (5 bases). V was cut by 4 bases and J by 0 bases, with 7 bases left in between. CDR1 is SGHRS, CDR2 YFSETQ, per germline. CDR3 length equals 14 residues. The CDR3 bases are TGCGCCAGCAGCGAGACAGCAACTAATGAAAAACTGTTTTTT. Amino acids: CASSETATNEKLFF.